This T cell receptor beta chain was recovered during a study of beta chain features in type 1 diabetes. The whole isolated RNA underwent reverse transcription, so sequencing captured expressed TCRB transcripts. TCRdb keeps only in-frame clones here, not all; method: immunoSEQ multiplex PCR. This sample has a few hundred thousand clones, with 11% found just once. Cells sorted by CD45RO/CCR7/CD25/CD127/CD95/CD27 comprised CD4+ naive, central memory, regulatory and stem cell-like memory cells. This CDR3 has 16 residues. The trim removed 0 bases at V and 5 bases at J, leaving 3 bases unmatched. CDR1 and CDR2 (germline): MNHEY, SVGAGI.

The sample comprised naive CD4+ T cells from blood. This clonotype was sampled from a woman in her 30s in good health. The chain has TRBV6-5 and TRBJ2-2; TRBD1 matches at 10 bases. DNA of the CDR3: TGTGCCAGCAGTTACTCGGGACAGGGGAGGACCGGGGAGCTGTTTTTT. Protein sequence: CASSYSGQGRTGELFF.